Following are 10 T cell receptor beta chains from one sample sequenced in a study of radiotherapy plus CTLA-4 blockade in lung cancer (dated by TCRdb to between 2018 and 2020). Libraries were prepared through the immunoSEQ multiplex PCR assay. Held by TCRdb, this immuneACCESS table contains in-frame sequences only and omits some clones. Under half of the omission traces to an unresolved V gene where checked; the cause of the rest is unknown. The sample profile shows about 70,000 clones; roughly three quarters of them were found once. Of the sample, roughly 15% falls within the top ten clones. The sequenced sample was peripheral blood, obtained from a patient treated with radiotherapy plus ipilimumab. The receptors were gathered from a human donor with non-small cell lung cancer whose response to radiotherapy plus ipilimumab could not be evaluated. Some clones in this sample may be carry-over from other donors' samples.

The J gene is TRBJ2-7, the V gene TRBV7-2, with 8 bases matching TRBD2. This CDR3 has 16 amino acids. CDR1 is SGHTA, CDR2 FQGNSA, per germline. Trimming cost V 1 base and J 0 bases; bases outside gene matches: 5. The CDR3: CASSLVGGTSSYEQYF. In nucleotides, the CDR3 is TGTGCCAGCAGCTTAGTTGGGGGGACTAGCTCCTACGAGCAGTACTTC.

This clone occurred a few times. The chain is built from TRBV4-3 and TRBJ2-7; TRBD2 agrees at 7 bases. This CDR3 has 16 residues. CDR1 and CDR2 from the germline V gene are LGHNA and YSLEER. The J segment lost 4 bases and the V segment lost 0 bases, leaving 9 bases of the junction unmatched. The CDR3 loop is CASSQDIGSGKYEQYF. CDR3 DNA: TGCGCCAGCAGCCAAGATATCGGCAGCGGGAAATACGAGCAGTACTTC.

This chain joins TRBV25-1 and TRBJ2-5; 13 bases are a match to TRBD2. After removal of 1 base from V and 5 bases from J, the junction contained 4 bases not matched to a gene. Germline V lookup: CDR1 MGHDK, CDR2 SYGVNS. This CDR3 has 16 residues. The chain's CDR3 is CASSELLAGGPETQYF. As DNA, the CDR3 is TGTGCCAGCAGTGAATTACTAGCGGGGGGGCCCGAGACCCAGTACTTC.

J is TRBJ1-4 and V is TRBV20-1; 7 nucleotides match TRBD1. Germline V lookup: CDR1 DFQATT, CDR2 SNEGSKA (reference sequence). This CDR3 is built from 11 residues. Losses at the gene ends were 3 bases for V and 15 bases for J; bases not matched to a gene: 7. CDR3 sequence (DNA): TGCAGTGCTAGTAGACAGGGATCAATGTTTTTT. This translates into CSASRQGSMFF.

CDR3 DNA: TGTGCCAGCAGCTTAGGGTCTAGCGGGTACAATGAGCAGTTCTTC. Protein sequence: CASSLGSSGYNEQFF. The chain is built from TRBV7-9 and TRBJ2-1; 8 bases line up with TRBD2. V was clipped by 1 base and J by 4 bases; unmatched bases: 3. The V gene's germline CDR1 is SEHNR and CDR2 FQNEAQ (reference sequence). The CDR3 sequence is 15 residues long.

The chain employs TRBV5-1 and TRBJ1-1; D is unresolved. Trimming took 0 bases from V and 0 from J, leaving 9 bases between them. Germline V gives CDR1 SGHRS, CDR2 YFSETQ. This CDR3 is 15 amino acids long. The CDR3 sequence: CASSLEEGLNTEAFF. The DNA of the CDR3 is TGCGCCAGCAGCTTGGAGGAGGGTCTGAACACTGAAGCTTTCTTT.

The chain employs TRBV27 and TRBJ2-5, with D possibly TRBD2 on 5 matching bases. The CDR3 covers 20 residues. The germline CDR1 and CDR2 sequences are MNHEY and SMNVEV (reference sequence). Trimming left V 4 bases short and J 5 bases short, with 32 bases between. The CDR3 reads CASSSVLTVTLRGRMETQYF. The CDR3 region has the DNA TGTGCCAGCAGTTCGGTCCTAACGGTGACGCTTCGGGGAAGAATGGAGACCCAGTACTTC.

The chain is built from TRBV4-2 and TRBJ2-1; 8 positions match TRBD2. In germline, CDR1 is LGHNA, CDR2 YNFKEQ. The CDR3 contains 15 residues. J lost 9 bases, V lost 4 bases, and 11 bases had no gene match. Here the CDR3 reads CASSRPGLGGGEQFF. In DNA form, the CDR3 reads TGTGCCAGCAGCCGACCGGGACTAGGGGGTGGTGAGCAGTTCTTC.

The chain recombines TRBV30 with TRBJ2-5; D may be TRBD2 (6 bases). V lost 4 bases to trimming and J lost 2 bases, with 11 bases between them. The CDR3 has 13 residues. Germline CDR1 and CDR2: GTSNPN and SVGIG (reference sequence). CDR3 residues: CAWIDGGQETQYF. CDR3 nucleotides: TGTGCCTGGATTGATGGGGGGCAAGAGACCCAGTACTTC. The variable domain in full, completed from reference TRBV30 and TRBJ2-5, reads SQTIHQWPATLVQPVGSPLSLECTVEGTSNPNLYWYRQAAGRGLQLLFYSVGIGQISSEVPQNLSASRPQDRQFILSSKKLLLSDSGFYLCAWIDGGQETQYFGPGTRLLVL.

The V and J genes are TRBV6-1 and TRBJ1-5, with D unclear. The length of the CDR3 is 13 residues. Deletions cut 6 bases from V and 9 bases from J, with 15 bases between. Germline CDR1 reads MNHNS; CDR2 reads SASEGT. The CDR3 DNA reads TGTGCCAGCAGGGGCAGGTTCGTAGGGCCCCAGCATTTT. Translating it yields CASRGRFVGPQHF.